A single sample is the source of the 6 T cell receptor beta chains below, sequenced in a study of naive and memory T cell subsets. An equimolar mix of two oligonucleotides served as the beta constant-region primer for TRBC1 and TRBC2. A single record per CDR3 protein comes from TCRdb applying MiXCR to the UMI-ligation and nested PCR reads. The sample consists of roughly 31,000 distinct CDR3 sequences, around 11% of them appearing once. Input material: effector memory CD4+ T cells from blood. Regarding subset: effector memory, CD45RA- CD27-. The receptors were gathered from a human donor in good health.

This clonotype is labeled medium-sized. V usage is TRBV12-3 or TRBV12-4 and J usage is TRBJ2-1; 7 bases are a match to TRBD2. This CDR3 spans 15 amino acids. V lost 7 bases, J lost 10 bases, and 16 bases stayed unmatched. The CDR3 DNA follows: TGTGCCAGCATTTCGCGGGCTAGCGGTATTGGGGAGCAGTTCTTC. As protein: CASISRASGIGEQFF.

This clonotype was detected many times. The rearrangement joins TRBV20-1 to TRBJ1-2; D possibly corresponds to TRBD1 (6 bases). The CDR3 has 14 residues. The germline V gene encodes CDR1 DFQATT and CDR2 SNEGSKA (reference sequence). V dropped 6 bases and J dropped 9 bases, with 23 bases sitting between them. The CDR3: CSAGGSRALRSYTF. CDR3 nucleotides: TGCAGTGCAGGGGGGTCGCGGGCTCTGAGAAGCTACACCTTC.

This chain joins TRBV20-1 and TRBJ2-1, with 11 bases lining up with TRBD2. The CDR3 extends over 14 amino acids. V lost 5 bases and J lost 6; bases outside the gene matches: 6. Germline V CDR1 and CDR2: DFQATT, SNEGSKA (reference sequence). The CDR3 here is CSAPFLAGGNEQFF. The CDR3, as DNA: TGCAGTGCTCCTTTTCTAGCGGGGGGCAATGAGCAGTTCTTC.

This clonotype was detected many times. The chain has TRBV6-2 or TRBV6-3 and TRBJ1-2, with D uncertain. In germline, CDR1 is MNHEY, CDR2 SVGEGT. The CDR3 consists of 11 residues. The V end was cut by 9 bases, the J end by 4 bases, with 9 bases between. The CDR3 bases are TGTGCCAGTACAGACCTCTATGGCTACACCTTC. It translates to CASTDLYGYTF.

The chain joins TRBV5-6 to TRBJ2-3; D uncertain. The CDR3 extends over 13 amino acids. Germline V CDR1 and CDR2: SGHDT, YYEEEE. The V gene lost 5 bases and the J gene lost 3 bases, with 10 bases spanning the gap. The CDR3 sequence: CASRDGVTDTQYF. CDR3 DNA sequence: TGTGCCAGCAGGGATGGGGTGACAGATACGCAGTATTTT.

This clonotype was found many times. V and J are TRBV20-1 and TRBJ2-2; 7 bases agree with TRBD1. V trimming: 0 bases; J trimming: 5 bases; junction bases outside the gene matches: 6. The germline V gene encodes CDR1 DFQATT and CDR2 SNEGSKA (reference sequence). The CDR3 sequence is 15 residues long. The CDR3 sequence: CSARDDRARTGELFF. As DNA, the CDR3 is TGCAGTGCTAGAGATGACAGGGCCCGAACCGGGGAGCTGTTTTTT.